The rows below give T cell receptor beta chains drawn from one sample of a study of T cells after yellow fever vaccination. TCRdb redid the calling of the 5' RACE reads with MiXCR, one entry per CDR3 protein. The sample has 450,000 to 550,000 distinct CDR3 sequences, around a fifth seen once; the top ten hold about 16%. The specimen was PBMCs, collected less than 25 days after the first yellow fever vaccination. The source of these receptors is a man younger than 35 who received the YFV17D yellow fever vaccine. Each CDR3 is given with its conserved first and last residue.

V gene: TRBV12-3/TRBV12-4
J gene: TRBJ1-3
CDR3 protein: CASSFFTFGNTIYF

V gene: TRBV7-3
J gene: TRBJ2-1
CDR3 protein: CASSVRGWNEQFF

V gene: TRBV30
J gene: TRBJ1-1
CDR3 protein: CAWRASGTEAFF

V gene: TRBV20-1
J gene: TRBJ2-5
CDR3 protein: CSAPPGLAVRGRETQYF

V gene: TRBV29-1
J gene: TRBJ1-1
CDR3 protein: CSVLGALNTEAFF

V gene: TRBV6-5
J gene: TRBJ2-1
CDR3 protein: CASSFWGAAGPYNEQFF

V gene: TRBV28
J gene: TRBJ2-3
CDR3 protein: CASSLPPAAGARDTQYF

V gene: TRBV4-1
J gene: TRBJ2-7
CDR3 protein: CASSQGDRVAYEQYF

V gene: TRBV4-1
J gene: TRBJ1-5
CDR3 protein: CASRPDPASNQPQHF

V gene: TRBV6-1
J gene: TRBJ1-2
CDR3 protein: CATHPRGAGYGYTF

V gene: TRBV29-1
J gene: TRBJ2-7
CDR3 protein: CSVEGVRGNEQYF

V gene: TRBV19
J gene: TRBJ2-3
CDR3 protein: CASSIDRGTDTQYF

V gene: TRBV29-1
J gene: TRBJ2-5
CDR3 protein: CSGRATGETQYF

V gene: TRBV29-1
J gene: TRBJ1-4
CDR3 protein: CSVITGGKLFF

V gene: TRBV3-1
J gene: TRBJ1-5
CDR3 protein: CASSPYGGNQPQHF

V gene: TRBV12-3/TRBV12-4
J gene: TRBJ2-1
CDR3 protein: CASSISRGEQFF

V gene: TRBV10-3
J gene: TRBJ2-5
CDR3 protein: CAISATRNRQETQYF

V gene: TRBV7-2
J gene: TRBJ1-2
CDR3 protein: CASSLRGGGGYGYTF

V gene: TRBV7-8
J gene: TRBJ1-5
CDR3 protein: CASSHWRGGGRNQPQHF

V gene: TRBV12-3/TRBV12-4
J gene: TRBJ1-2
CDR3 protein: CASSSGQANYGYTF

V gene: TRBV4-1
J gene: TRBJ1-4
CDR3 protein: CASSKNSREDEKLFF

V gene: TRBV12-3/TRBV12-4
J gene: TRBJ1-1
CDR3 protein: CASSLQALEAFF

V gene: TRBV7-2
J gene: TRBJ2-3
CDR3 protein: CASSSFIQYGSTDTQYF

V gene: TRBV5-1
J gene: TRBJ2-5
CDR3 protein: CASSLISSVETQYF

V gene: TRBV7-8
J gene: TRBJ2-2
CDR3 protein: CASSLRTRGESNTGELFF

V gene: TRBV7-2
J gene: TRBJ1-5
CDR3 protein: CASSLRDPGNQPQHF

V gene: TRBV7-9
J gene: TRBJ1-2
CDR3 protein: CASSQDGNYGYTF

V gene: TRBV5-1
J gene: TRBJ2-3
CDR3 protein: CASSSRGGGDTQYF

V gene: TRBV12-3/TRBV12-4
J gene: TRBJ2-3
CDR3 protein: CASTLQGGPDTQYF

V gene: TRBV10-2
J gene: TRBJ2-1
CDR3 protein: CATRLAGGSNEQFF